The 2 T cell receptor beta chains below were found in one sample sequenced in a study of Ad26.COV2.S vaccination and SARS-CoV-2 variants. Treatment reported: 19 received Ad26.COV2.S at low or high dose, single or two shots; about 5 received placebo; per-sample allocation not given. On day 63 after the first injection, vaccine and placebo recipients gave samples. Here immunoSEQ multiplex PCR was the method, and the copy in TCRdb shows in-frame clones only, minus some. The sample shows fewer than 400,000 clones, 80% to 90% of them seen only once. This sample comprised peripheral blood, obtained in a trial of Ad26.COV2.S vaccine versus placebo. The receptors come from a person aged 18 to 59 who received the Ad26.COV2.S COVID-19 vaccine or a placebo.

The chain employs TRBV19 and TRBJ2-2, with 7 positions matching TRBD1. CDR1 and CDR2 (germline): LNHDA, SQIVND (reference sequence). V lost 6 bases and J lost 0; bases outside the gene matches: 1. The CDR3 has 14 residues. CDR3 sequence reads: CASSTGANTGELFF. The DNA of the CDR3 is TGTGCCAGTAGCACAGGGGCGAACACCGGGGAGCTGTTTTTT.

The V gene is TRBV5-1, the J gene TRBJ1-1, with D possibly matching TRBD1 (5 bases). CDR3 size: 14 residues. From germline, CDR1 is SGHRS and CDR2 YFSETQ. V was pared by 4 bases and J by 1 base, with 11 bases between. The CDR3 DNA reads as TGCGCCAGCAGCACGCAGGGTTCGAACACTGAAGCTTTCTTT. This sequence encodes CASSTQGSNTEAFF.